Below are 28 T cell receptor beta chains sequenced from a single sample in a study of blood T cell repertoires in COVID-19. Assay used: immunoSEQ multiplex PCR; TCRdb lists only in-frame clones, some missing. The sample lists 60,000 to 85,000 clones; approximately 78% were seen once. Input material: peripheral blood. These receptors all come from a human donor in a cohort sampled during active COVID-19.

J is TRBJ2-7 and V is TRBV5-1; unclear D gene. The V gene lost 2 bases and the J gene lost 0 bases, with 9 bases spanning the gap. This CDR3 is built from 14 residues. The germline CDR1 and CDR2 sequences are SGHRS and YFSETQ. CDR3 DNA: TGCGCCAGCAGCTTAAGTCTGAGCTCCTACGAGCAGTACTTC. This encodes CASSLSLSSYEQYF.

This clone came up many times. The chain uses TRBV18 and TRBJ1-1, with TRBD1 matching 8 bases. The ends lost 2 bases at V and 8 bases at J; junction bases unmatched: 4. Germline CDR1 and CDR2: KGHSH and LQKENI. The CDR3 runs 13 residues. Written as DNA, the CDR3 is TGTGCCAGCTCACCAAGCTGGGACAGGGAAGCTTTCTTT. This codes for CASSPSWDREAFF.

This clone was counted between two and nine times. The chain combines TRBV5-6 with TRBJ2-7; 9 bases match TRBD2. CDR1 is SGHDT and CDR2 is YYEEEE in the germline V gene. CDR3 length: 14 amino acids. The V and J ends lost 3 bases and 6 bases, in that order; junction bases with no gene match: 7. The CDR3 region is CASSSGLARGEQYF. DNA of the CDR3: TGTGCCAGCAGCTCCGGACTAGCGAGGGGCGAGCAGTACTTC.

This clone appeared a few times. CDR3 in DNA: TGCGCCAGCAAGCCCCTGGTGCGGGGACTGTACAATGAGCAGTTCTTC. Amino acids: CASKPLVRGLYNEQFF. The gene calls are TRBV4-1 and TRBJ2-1, with a tentative D call TRBD2 (6 bases). CDR3 length: 16 residues. Germline CDR1 and CDR2: MGHRA and YSYEKL. Between the trimmed V and J ends, which lost 7 bases and 4 bases, there was a span of 20 bases.

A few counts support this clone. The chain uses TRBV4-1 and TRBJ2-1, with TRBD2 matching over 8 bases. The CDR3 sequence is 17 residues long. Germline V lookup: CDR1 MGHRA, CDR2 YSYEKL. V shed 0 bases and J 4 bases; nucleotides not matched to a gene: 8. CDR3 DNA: TGCGCCAGCAGCCAAGATGGACTAGCCCAGGGGTACAATGAGCAGTTCTTC. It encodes CASSQDGLAQGYNEQFF.

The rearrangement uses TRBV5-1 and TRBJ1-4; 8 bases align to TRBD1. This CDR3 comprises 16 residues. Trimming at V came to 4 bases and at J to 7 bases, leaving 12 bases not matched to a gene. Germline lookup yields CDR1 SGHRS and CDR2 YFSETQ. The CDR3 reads CASSPDGQGIGEKLFF. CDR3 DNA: TGCGCCAGCAGCCCGGACGGACAGGGAATAGGTGAAAAACTGTTTTTT.

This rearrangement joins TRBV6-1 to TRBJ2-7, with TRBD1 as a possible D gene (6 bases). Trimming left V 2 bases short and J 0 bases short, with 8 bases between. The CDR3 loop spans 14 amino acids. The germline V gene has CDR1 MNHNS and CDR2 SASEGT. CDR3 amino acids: CASSEQDSSYEQYF. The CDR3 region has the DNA TGTGCCAGCAGTGAACAGGACAGCTCCTACGAGCAGTACTTC.

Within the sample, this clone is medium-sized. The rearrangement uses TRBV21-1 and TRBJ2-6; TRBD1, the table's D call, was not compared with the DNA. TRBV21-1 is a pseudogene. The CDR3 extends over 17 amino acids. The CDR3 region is CASSNLLDRAGANVLTF. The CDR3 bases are TGTGCCAGCAGCAACCTGCTGGACAGGGCTGGGGCCAACGTCCTGACTTTC.

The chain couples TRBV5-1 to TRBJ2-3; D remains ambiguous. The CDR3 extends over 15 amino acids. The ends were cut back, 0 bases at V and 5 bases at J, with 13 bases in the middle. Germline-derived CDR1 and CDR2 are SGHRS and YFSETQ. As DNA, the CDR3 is TGCGCCAGCAGCTTGGGCCGCCCGAGTGGAGATACGCAGTATTTT. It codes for CASSLGRPSGDTQYF.

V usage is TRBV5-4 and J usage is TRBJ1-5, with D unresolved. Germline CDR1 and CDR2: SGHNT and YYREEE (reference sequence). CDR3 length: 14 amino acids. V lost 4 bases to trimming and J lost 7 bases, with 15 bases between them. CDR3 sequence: CASSVRVRVQPQHF. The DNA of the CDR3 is TGTGCCAGCAGCGTCAGAGTTCGGGTGCAGCCCCAGCATTTT.

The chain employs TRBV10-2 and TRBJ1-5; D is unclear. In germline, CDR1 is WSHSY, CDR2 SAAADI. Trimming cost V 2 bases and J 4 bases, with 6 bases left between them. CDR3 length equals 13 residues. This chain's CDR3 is CASSETLNQPQHF. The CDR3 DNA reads TGCGCCAGCAGTGAGACACTAAATCAGCCCCAGCATTTT.

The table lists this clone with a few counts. The DNA of the CDR3 is TGTGCCAGCGACCCCCGGACAGGGGGGGGGTGGGACACTGAAGCTTTCTTT. Its protein product is CASDPRTGGGWDTEAFF. The chain combines TRBV11-2 with TRBJ1-1; 10 nucleotides align to TRBD1. Trimming cost V 8 bases and J 3 bases; bases outside gene matches: 15. Germline loops: CDR1 SGHAT, CDR2 FQNNGV. The CDR3 loop spans 17 amino acids.

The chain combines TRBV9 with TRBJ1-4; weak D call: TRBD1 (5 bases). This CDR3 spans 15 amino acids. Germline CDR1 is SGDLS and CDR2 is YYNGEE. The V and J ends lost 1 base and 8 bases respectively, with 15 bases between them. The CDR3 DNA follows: TGTGCCAGCAGCGTAACCCCAGGGTCGGGCGAAAAACTGTTTTTT. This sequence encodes CASSVTPGSGEKLFF.

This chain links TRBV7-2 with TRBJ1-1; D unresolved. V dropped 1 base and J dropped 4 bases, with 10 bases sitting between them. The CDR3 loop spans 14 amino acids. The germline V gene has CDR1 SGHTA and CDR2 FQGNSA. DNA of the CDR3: TGTGCCAGCAGCTTAGGGGCAGTCCCCACTGAAGCTTTCTTT. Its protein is CASSLGAVPTEAFF.

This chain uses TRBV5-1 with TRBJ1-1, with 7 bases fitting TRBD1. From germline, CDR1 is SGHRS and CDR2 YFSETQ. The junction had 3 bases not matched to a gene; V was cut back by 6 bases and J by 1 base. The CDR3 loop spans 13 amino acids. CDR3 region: CASKRTGNTEAFF. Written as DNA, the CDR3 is TGCGCCAGCAAAAGGACAGGGAACACTGAAGCTTTCTTT.

The CDR3 loop is CASSLVMAGANEQYF. For the CDR3, the DNA is TGTGCCAGCAGCTTAGTAATGGCGGGAGCTAACGAGCAGTACTTC. The V gene is TRBV7-2, the J gene TRBJ2-7, with TRBD2 matching over 7 bases. V shed 1 base and J 5 bases; nucleotides not matched to a gene: 8. The CDR3 sequence is 15 residues long. Germline lookup yields CDR1 SGHTA and CDR2 FQGNSA.

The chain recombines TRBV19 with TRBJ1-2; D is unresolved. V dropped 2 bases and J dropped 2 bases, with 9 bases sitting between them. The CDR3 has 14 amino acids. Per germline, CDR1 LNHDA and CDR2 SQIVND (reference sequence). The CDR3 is CASSISLDNYGYTF. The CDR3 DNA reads TGTGCCAGTAGTATAAGCCTAGACAACTATGGCTACACCTTC.

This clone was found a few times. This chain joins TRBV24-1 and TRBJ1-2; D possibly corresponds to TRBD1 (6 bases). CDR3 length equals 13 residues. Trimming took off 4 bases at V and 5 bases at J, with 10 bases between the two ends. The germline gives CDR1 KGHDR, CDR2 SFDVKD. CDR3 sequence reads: CATSEGDRYGYTF. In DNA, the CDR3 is TGTGCCACCAGTGAGGGTGACAGGTATGGCTACACCTTC.

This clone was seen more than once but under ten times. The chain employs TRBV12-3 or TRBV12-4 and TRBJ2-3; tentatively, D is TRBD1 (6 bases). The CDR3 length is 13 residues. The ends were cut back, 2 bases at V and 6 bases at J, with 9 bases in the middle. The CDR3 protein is CASSLRGFDTQYF. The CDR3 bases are TGTGCCAGCAGTTTAAGGGGGTTCGATACGCAGTATTTT.

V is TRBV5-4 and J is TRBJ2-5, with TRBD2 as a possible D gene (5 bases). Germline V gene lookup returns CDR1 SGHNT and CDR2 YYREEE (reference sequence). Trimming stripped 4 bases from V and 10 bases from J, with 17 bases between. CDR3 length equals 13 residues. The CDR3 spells CASSPPGVRYQYF. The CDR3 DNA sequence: TGTGCCAGCAGCCCCCCCGGGGTCCGGTACCAGTACTTC.

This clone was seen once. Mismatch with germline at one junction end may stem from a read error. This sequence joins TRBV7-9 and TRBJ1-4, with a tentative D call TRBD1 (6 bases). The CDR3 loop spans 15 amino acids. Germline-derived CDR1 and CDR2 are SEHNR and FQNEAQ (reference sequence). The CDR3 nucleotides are TGTGCCAGCAGTCCCGGACAGAATCCTAACGAAAAACTGTTTTTT. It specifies CASSPGQNPNEKLFF.

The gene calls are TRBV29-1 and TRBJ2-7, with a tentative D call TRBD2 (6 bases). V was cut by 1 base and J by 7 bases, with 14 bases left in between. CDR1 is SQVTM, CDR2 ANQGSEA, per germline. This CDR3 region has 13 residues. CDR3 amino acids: CSVEGGRLREQYF. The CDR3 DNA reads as TGCAGCGTTGAAGGAGGGAGGCTGAGGGAGCAGTACTTC.

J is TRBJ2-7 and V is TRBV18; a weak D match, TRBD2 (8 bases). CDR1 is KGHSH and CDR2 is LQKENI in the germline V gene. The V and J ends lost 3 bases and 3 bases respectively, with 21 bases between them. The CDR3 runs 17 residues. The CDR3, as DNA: TGTGCCAGCTCACCGGGAGGGGGCAGCGGGAGCGGCTACGAGCAGTACTTC. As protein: CASSPGGGSGSGYEQYF.

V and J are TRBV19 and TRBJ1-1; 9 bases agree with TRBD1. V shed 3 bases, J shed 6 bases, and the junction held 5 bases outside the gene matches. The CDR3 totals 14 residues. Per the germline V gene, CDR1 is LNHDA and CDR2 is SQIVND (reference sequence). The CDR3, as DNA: TGTGCCAGTAGTATCACAGGGGGCCCACCTGAAGCTTTCTTT. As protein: CASSITGGPPEAFF.

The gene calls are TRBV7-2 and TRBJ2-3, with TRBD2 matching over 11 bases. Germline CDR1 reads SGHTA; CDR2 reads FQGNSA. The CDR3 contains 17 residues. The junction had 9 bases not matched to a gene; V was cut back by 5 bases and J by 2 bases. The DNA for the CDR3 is TGTGCCAGCAGCATTCGGACTAGCGGGTATTTCACAGATACGCAGTATTTT. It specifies CASSIRTSGYFTDTQYF.

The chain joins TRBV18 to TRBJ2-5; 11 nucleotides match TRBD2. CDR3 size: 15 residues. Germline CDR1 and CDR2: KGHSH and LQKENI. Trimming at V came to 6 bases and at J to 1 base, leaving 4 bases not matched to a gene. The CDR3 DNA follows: TGTGCCAGCTCCCCGACTAGCGGGATCCAAGAGACCCAGTACTTC. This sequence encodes CASSPTSGIQETQYF.

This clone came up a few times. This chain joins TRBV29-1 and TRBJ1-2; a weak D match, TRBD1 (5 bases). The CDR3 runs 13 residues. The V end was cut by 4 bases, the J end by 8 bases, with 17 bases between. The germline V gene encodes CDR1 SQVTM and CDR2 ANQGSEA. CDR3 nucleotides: TGCAGCGTTGGATCCTCCGAGAACAGGGGCTACACCTTC. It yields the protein CSVGSSENRGYTF.

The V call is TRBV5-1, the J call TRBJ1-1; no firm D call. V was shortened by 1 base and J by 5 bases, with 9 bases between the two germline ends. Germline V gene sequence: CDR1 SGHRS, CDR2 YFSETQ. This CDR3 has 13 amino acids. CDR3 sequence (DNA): TGCGCCAGCAGCTTGAGAGGGAGGACTGAAGCTTTCTTT. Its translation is CASSLRGRTEAFF.